This T cell receptor (beta chain) was found in a study of blood T cell repertoires in COVID-19. Participants spanned ages roughly 18 to 95 years and resided in about 25 US areas. CDR3 length: 15 residues. The V gene's germline CDR1 is LNHDA and CDR2 SQIVND (reference sequence). Losses at the gene ends were 3 bases for V and 2 bases for J; bases not matched to a gene: 4. Profiling relied on immunoSEQ multiplex PCR, and the TCRdb table lists in-frame clones only, not all of them. The sample includes around 300,000 clones, around 90% of them seen just once. Sequencing was done on a sample of PBMCs or T cells enriched from blood (not recorded which). The source is a woman under 40 who had recovered from COVID-19. The chain is built from TRBV19 and TRBJ1-2, with TRBD1 identical over 9 bases. CDR3 in amino acids: CASSIAQGANYGYTF. The CDR3 DNA follows: TGTGCCAGTAGTATTGCACAGGGGGCGAACTATGGCTACACCTTC.